This paragraph reports one T cell receptor beta chain. There is no known antigen for this receptor. Base qualities are not recorded, but no much larger clone differs from it by a single base. These data come from a study of blood T cell repertoires in COVID-19 (dated by TCRdb to the early 2020s). In terms of the full investigation: Collaborator samples came from the United States, Italy and Spain and covered acute and convalescent phases of COVID-19. The material from the prospective study consisted of cDNA or gDNA derived from T cells, B-cell-depleted T cells, or PBMCs. Where available, HLA class I and class II types were taken from metadata supplied by the sample provider and were not determined by assay-based typing. The samples were drawn from the first 160 participants of the ongoing ImmuneRACE study and from over 950 subjects provided by 6 global collaborators. A de-identified subject ID, COVID-19 status, age in years and sex were almost always included in the sample metadata. A freely available public database, intended as a resource for researchers studying the immune response to SARS-CoV-2, is where the repertoires were released. Subjects who had been exposed to COVID-19, were actively infected with it, or had recovered from it provided the deeply sampled blood TCRbeta repertoires that made up the dataset. Overall study results and their limits: The amount of clinical and demographic metadata varied by source and participant and was provided uncurated.

TCRbeta CDR3 regions were amplified from genomic DNA by means of the immunoSEQ Assay, a bias-controlled multiplex PCR. The study's processing was this. The number of nucleated cells in each sample was estimated from the amplification of reference gene primers within the assay. Sequence reads were collapsed and filtered to measure the absolute abundance of every unique TCRbeta CDR3 rearrangement. Productive Simpson clonality was computed per sample as the square root of Simpson's diversity index over productive rearrangements. The table comes from immuneACCESS by way of TCRdb, which keeps in-frame sequences with V and J called. Part of the clones is missing from these tables; in studies checked, under half for an unresolved V gene and the rest for unknown reasons. V and J calls and clone size are those listed in that table; D and trimming were worked out from the DNA. In all, the sample holds some 240,000 clones, and 80% to 90% of those were seen once. The ten biggest clones cover approximately 5% of the sample.

V loses 6 bases of germline sequence and J loses 10 bases, and the interval between the two ends is 16 bases. The germline V gene provides CDR1 SQVTM and CDR2 ANQGSEA. Counted from cysteine to phenylalanine, this CDR3 has 12 amino acids. Left in the record is the CDR3 DNA by itself, 36 bases read in frame from the first base. Another Seattle source contributed samples from volunteer blood donors who had recovered from COVID-19. The collaborating institutions used their own protocols to collect whole blood in K2EDTA tubes. For TCRbeta analysis, collaborators shipped samples as frozen whole blood, isolated PBMCs, or DNA extracted from either of those sample types.

The source of this sequence is a woman between 40 and 50 years old who had recovered from COVID-19. The source material was peripheral blood. This chain is built from TRBV29-1 and TRBJ2-1; the best D guess is TRBD1, with 6 bases matching. CDR3 sequence: CSVNRQEREQFF. The base sequence is TGCAGCGTGAACCGACAGGAAAGAGAGCAGTTCTTC.